Listed below are T cell receptor beta chains from one sample, sequenced in a study of blood T cell dynamics during melanoma immunotherapy. Some clones are missing from TCRdb's copy, which holds only in-frame ones; the method was immunoSEQ multiplex PCR. The sample holds about 4,900 clones; roughly 86% are singletons and the top ten take 30%. The sequencing here drew on blood, taken from a patient treated with checkpoint blockade. Receptors were obtained from a human donor with melanoma. Both conserved end residues are part of each CDR3. The order of the fields is D gene, clone size, V gene, J gene, CDR3 protein, CDR3 DNA. The D gene is left open where the match is weak. Some rows have no size entry. The others give once, few or many, or a class for an expanded clone.

TRBD2	NA	TRBV6-1	TRBJ2-3	CASSVGTSGRGVTDTQYF	TGTGCCAGCAGTGTAGGGACTAGCGGGAGGGGGGTAACAGATACGCAGTATTTT
NA	NA	TRBV7-9	TRBJ1-4	CASSSPNPNEKLFF	TGTGCCAGCAGCTCCCCCAACCCCAATGAAAAACTGTTTTTT
NA	NA	TRBV7-9	TRBJ2-2	CASSLATVPTGELFF	TGTGCCAGCAGCTTAGCAACAGTTCCCACCGGGGAGCTGTTTTTT
NA	few	TRBV21-1	TRBJ2-1	CASSKYNEQFF	TGTGCCAGCAGCAAATACAATGAGCAGTTCTTC
TRBD1	NA	TRBV11-3	TRBJ1-3	CASSWDRSSPGGNTIYF	TGTGCCAGCAGCTGGGACAGGTCTTCTCCGGGGGGAAACACCATATATTTT
NA	NA	TRBV4-2	TRBJ2-7	CASSQDPILPRDYEQYF	TGTGCCAGCAGCCAAGACCCCATTCTCCCGCGGGACTACGAGCAGTACTTC
TRBD2	NA	TRBV28	TRBJ2-3	CASRWGGSTDTQYF	TGTGCCAGCAGGTGGGGGGGTAGCACAGATACGCAGTATTTT
NA	once	TRBV5-1	TRBJ1-2	CASSPPGEGYTF	TGCGCCAGCAGCCCCCCGGGCGAGGGCTACACCTTC
NA	NA	TRBV29-1	TRBJ2-2	CVVGNTGELFF	TGCGTGGTAGGGAACACCGGGGAGCTGTTTTTT